This T cell receptor beta chain stems from a study of blood T cell repertoires in COVID-19. This table comes from immunoSEQ multiplex PCR, and its TCRdb copy is limited to in-frame clones, with some not included. The sample has about 48,000 clones; around 84% are singletons. The CDR3 length is 16 residues. V was cut by 2 bases and J by 0 bases, with 9 bases left in between. Germline V CDR1 and CDR2: KGHDR, SFDVKD. The sample taken for sequencing was peripheral blood. The rearrangement joins TRBV24-1 to TRBJ2-2, with D maybe TRBD1 (6 bases). This receptor was taken from a woman aged 80 or over with COVID-19, enrolled during active disease. The CDR3 region has the DNA TGTGCCACCAGTGATTCCCGGACAGCGAACACCGGGGAGCTGTTTTTT. Translation gives CATSDSRTANTGELFF.